Following are 29 T cell receptor beta chains from one sample sequenced in a study of T cells in placental villitis. The immunoSEQ assay was v4. Assay used: immunoSEQ multiplex PCR; TCRdb lists only in-frame clones, some missing. The table has 6,300 or so clones, 78% seen once. Sequencing was performed on placental tissue containing maternal and fetal cells. The receptors stem from a human patient with infectious villitis; the placental T cells may come from both mother and fetus.

This sequence joins TRBV24-1 and TRBJ2-3; 8 bases align to TRBD2. The germline V gene has CDR1 KGHDR and CDR2 SFDVKD. This CDR3 contains 15 residues. V lost 3 bases to trimming and J lost 2 bases; unmatched junction nucleotides: 3. The CDR3 nucleotides read TGTGCCACCAGTGATCCGGGACTAGACACAGATACGCAGTATTTT. Its protein product is CATSDPGLDTDTQYF.

The chain recombines TRBV6-5 with TRBJ2-1; the D is unclear. The CDR3 length is 13 residues. Trimming stripped 2 bases from V and 7 bases from J, with 9 bases between. Germline lookup yields CDR1 MNHEY and CDR2 SVGAGI. CDR3 in DNA: TGTGCCAGCAGTTACATAAAGGGAAATGAGCAGTTCTTC. Translating it yields CASSYIKGNEQFF.

Notes on this clone: Just one base apart from a much larger clone, this may be a read error. This chain uses TRBV14 with TRBJ1-1; no firm D call. Trimming removed 0 bases at V and 1 base at J, with 3 bases between. The germline V gene has CDR1 SGHDN and CDR2 FVKESK. The CDR3 spans 13 residues. This CDR3 is CASSQDRNTEAFF. CDR3 nucleotide sequence: TGTGCCAGCAGCCAAGACAGGAACACTGAAGCTTTCTTT.

The chain joins TRBV27 to TRBJ1-6; perhaps TRBD1 as D (5 bases). Germline lookup yields CDR1 MNHEY and CDR2 SMNVEV (reference sequence). The CDR3 runs 16 residues. V was shortened by 6 bases and J by 7 bases, with 19 bases between the two germline ends. The CDR3 nucleotides read TGTGCCAGCAGGTCCCTCTTCGGGGGGAGGAATTCACCCCTCCACTTT. Residues: CASRSLFGGRNSPLHF.

V gene TRBV28 combines with J gene TRBJ2-5, with D perhaps TRBD1 or TRBD2 (5 bases each). This CDR3 region has 14 residues. Germline assignment: CDR1 MDHEN and CDR2 SYDVKM. With 5 bases removed from V and 7 bases from J, the gap between germline ends came to 17 bases. The CDR3 DNA sequence: TGTGCCAGCAGTCCCGGGACCCCCCTTGGGACCCAGTACTTC. Its translation is CASSPGTPLGTQYF.

The chain employs TRBV5-4 and TRBJ2-1; D call uncertain. This CDR3 comprises 15 residues. Germline V lookup: CDR1 SGHNT, CDR2 YYREEE (reference sequence). The V end lost 1 base, the J end lost 2 bases, and 10 bases lay between the germline ends. The CDR3: CASSLFSGTYNEQFF. The DNA of the CDR3 is TGTGCCAGCAGCTTGTTTTCGGGTACCTACAATGAGCAGTTCTTC.

The J gene is TRBJ2-2, the V gene TRBV12-3 or TRBV12-4; D might be TRBD2 (5 bases). The ends were cut back, 5 bases at V and 7 bases at J, with 11 bases in the middle. This CDR3 contains 13 residues. CDR3 sequence: CASSLRTVGELFF. The CDR3 bases are TGTGCCAGCAGTCTAAGGACTGTCGGGGAGCTGTTTTTT.

The chain links TRBV4-1 to TRBJ1-6, with a tentative D call TRBD1 (5 bases). The V end lost 1 base, the J end lost 9 bases, and 16 bases lay between the germline ends. The CDR3 length is 16 residues. Looked up from germline, CDR1 is MGHRA and CDR2 is YSYEKL. CDR3 sequence reads: CASSQAPRGRSSPLHF. The CDR3 nucleotides read TGCGCCAGCAGCCAAGCTCCGAGGGGAAGGAGTTCACCCCTCCACTTT.

This clone came up once. The rearrangement joins TRBV25-1 to TRBJ2-3; no reliable D call. The CDR3 consists of 13 residues. CDR1 is MGHDK and CDR2 is SYGVNS in the germline V gene. Trimming left V 6 bases short and J 3 bases short, with 10 bases between. Here the CDR3 reads CASSRSGTDTQYF. CDR3 in DNA: TGTGCCAGCAGCCGCTCTGGAACAGATACGCAGTATTTT. The full variable domain, in which reference TRBV25-1 and TRBJ2-3 provide the parts outside the CDR3, is EADIYQTPRYLVIGTGKKITLECSQTMGHDKMYWYQQDPGMELHLIHYSYGVNSTEKGDLSSESTVSRIRTEHFPLTLESARPSHTSQYLCASSRSGTDTQYFGPGTRLTVL.

The chain links TRBV15 to TRBJ1-2; possible D gene TRBD1, 5 bases. Per the germline V gene, CDR1 is LNHNV and CDR2 is YYDKDF (reference sequence). Trimming took off 2 bases at V and 4 bases at J, with 14 bases between the two ends. This CDR3 comprises 15 residues. The CDR3 region has the DNA TGTGCCACCAGCAGAAATACAGGAGGCGTCTATGGCTACACCTTC. Translating gives CATSRNTGGVYGYTF.

The chain has TRBV2 and TRBJ2-7; a weak D match, TRBD1 (5 bases). The CDR3 runs 14 residues. V shed 10 bases and J shed 4 bases, with 20 bases lying between them. Germline V lookup: CDR1 SNHLY, CDR2 FYNNEI. DNA for the CDR3: TGTGCCATCTCAAGGTGGCGACAGAGTTACGAGCAGTACTTC. Translation: CAISRWRQSYEQYF.

Remarks on this clone: The sample contains more than one DNA sequence encoding this CDR3. The gene calls are TRBV5-1 and TRBJ2-7; 7 bases map to TRBD2. V was clipped by 4 bases and J by 0 bases; unmatched bases: 1. The CDR3 spans 13 residues. Germline CDR1 is SGHRS and CDR2 is YFSETQ. The CDR3 loop is CASSRGDSYEQYF. CDR3 nucleotides: TGCGCCAGCAGCCGGGGGGACTCCTACGAGCAGTACTTC. Filled out from reference TRBV5-1 and TRBJ2-7, the complete variable domain reads KAGVTQTPRYLIKTRGQQVTLSCSPISGHRSVSWYQQTPGQGLQFLFEYFSETQRNKGNFPGRFSGRQFSNSRSEMNVSTLELGDSALYLCASSRGDSYEQYFGPGTRLTVT.

The V call is TRBV5-6, the J call TRBJ1-4, with D uncertain. CDR1 SGHDT and CDR2 YYEEEE come from the germline V gene. Trimming shortened V by 4 bases and J by 8 bases, and 18 bases separated the two germline ends. The length of the CDR3 is 15 residues. The CDR3 nucleotides are TGTGCCAGCAGCGGTGGAGGCATACTAGGGGAAAAACTGTTTTTT. It codes for CASSGGGILGEKLFF.

To note about this clone: One end of the junction is discordant with germline, which a read error may explain. The same CDR3 also results from other DNA sequences found in this sample. The J gene is TRBJ2-1, the V gene TRBV7-9; 9 bases are a match to TRBD1. CDR1 is SEHNR and CDR2 is FQNEAQ in the germline V gene (reference sequence). The CDR3 totals 16 residues. CDR3 nucleotides: TGTGCTAGCAGCCCAAGAGACAGGGGGTATTACAATGAGCAGTTCTTC. Translation: CASSPRDRGYYNEQFF.

This clone is medium-sized. This chain connects TRBV3-1 (or the pseudogene TRBV3-2) to TRBJ2-5, with 10 bases aligning to TRBD2. J lost 6 bases, V lost 0 bases, and 7 bases had no gene match. The CDR3 runs to 16 residues. Germline lookup yields CDR1 LGHDT and CDR2 YNNKEL (reference sequence). The CDR3 loop is CASSQDGSGGAKTQYF. The CDR3 DNA is TGTGCCAGCAGCCAAGATGGGAGCGGGGGGGCGAAGACCCAGTACTTC.

V is TRBV7-2 and J is TRBJ2-3; no clear D gene. V was cut by 4 bases and J by 2 bases, with 10 bases left in between. Germline-derived CDR1 and CDR2 are SGHTA and FQGNSA. The CDR3 contains 14 residues. The CDR3 loop reads CASSSAYYTDTQYF. The DNA of the CDR3 is TGTGCCAGCAGCTCGGCCTACTACACAGATACGCAGTATTTT.

The gene calls are TRBV9 and TRBJ1-3, with a weak D call TRBD1 (6 bases). Per the germline V gene, CDR1 is SGDLS and CDR2 is YYNGEE. The CDR3 runs to 16 residues. The V end lost 4 bases, the J end lost 0 bases, and 14 bases lay between the germline ends. CDR3 protein: CASSSPKGDSGNTIYF. The CDR3 DNA sequence: TGTGCCAGCAGCTCTCCCAAGGGGGACTCTGGAAACACCATATATTTT.

The chain employs TRBV27 and TRBJ2-1; D not certain. This CDR3 contains 11 residues. V lost 5 bases to trimming and J lost 2 bases, with 1 base between them. CDR1 and CDR2 from the germline V gene are MNHEY and SMNVEV (reference sequence). CDR3 sequence reads: CASSTYNEQFF. In DNA form, the CDR3 reads TGTGCCAGCAGTACCTACAATGAGCAGTTCTTC.

V and J are TRBV3-1 (or the pseudogene TRBV3-2) and TRBJ2-2; D unclear. CDR1 and CDR2 (germline): LGHDT, YNNKEL (reference sequence). This CDR3 has 13 residues. V lost 4 bases to trimming and J lost 6 bases, with 9 bases between them. This CDR3 reads CASSRGRAGELFF. In DNA form, the CDR3 reads TGTGCCAGCAGCCGAGGAAGGGCCGGGGAGCTGTTTTTT.

The chain combines TRBV19 with TRBJ2-1; 8 bases align to TRBD2. Germline CDR1 and CDR2: LNHDA and SQIVND (reference sequence). This CDR3 is 17 amino acids long. With 5 bases clipped from V and 4 bases from J, the junction kept 13 bases outside the gene matches. CDR3: CASSGRISGAIYNEQFF. In nucleotides, the CDR3 is TGTGCCAGTAGTGGCCGTATTAGCGGGGCTATTTACAATGAGCAGTTCTTC.

The chain combines TRBV19 with TRBJ2-4; no reliable D call. The CDR3 runs to 15 residues. Germline values: CDR1 LNHDA, CDR2 SQIVND (reference sequence). The V and J ends lost 5 bases and 0 bases respectively, with 11 bases between them. The CDR3 loop is CASSVGAVAKNIQYF. Here the CDR3 DNA reads TGTGCCAGTAGTGTCGGCGCAGTAGCCAAAAACATTCAGTACTTC.

The chain carries TRBV19 and TRBJ2-7, with D tentatively TRBD1 (6 bases). Between the trimmed V and J ends, which lost 1 base and 6 bases, there was a span of 10 bases. Germline V CDR1 and CDR2: LNHDA, SQIVND (reference sequence). This CDR3 contains 13 residues. The CDR3 coding sequence is TGTGCCAGTAGTATAGCCCCCAGGGGCGAGCAGTACTTC. Its protein product is CASSIAPRGEQYF.

V usage is TRBV28 and J usage is TRBJ2-7; the match to TRBD1 covers 8 bases. The trim removed 6 bases at V and 2 bases at J, leaving 9 bases unmatched. This CDR3 region has 15 residues. Germline CDR1 MDHEN, CDR2 SYDVKM. For the CDR3, the DNA is TGTGCCAGCAGCCTGACAGGGGCCCCAACCTACGAGCAGTACTTC. This gives the protein CASSLTGAPTYEQYF.

This rearrangement joins TRBV19 to TRBJ1-3; 9 nucleotides agree with TRBD1. V shed 3 bases, J shed 2 bases, and the junction held 8 bases outside the gene matches. Germline V gene sequence: CDR1 LNHDA, CDR2 SQIVND (reference sequence). This CDR3 spans 17 amino acids. The CDR3 loop reads CASSMRGQGGAGNTIYF. CDR3 sequence (DNA): TGTGCCAGTAGTATGAGGGGACAGGGAGGCGCTGGAAACACCATATATTTT.

The chain combines TRBV19 with TRBJ2-2; D possibly matches TRBD1 or TRBD2 (5 bases each). The CDR3 length is 14 residues. Germline V gene data show CDR1 as LNHDA and CDR2 as SQIVND (reference sequence). V dropped 5 bases and J dropped 4 bases, with 11 bases sitting between them. The CDR3 spells CASSAGRRTGELFF. As DNA, the CDR3 is TGTGCCAGTAGTGCAGGGAGACGCACCGGGGAGCTGTTTTTT.

The chain is built from TRBV2 and TRBJ1-3; 7 bases line up with TRBD1. Germline V CDR1 and CDR2: SNHLY, FYNNEI. The CDR3 has 16 amino acids. V shed 5 bases, J shed 10 bases, and the junction held 17 bases outside the gene matches. CDR3 DNA sequence: TGTGCCAGCAGTTCCGACAGGGCCTCTTTGGGTTGGACCATATATTTT. Translating it yields CASSSDRASLGWTIYF.

The genes are TRBV19 and TRBJ1-5; 8 bases are shared with TRBD1. V gave up 5 bases and J gave up 2 bases; unmatched junction bases: 2. The CDR3 totals 14 residues. Germline CDR1 reads LNHDA; CDR2 reads SQIVND (reference sequence). The CDR3 reads CASSVGQGNQPQHF. CDR3 DNA: TGTGCCAGTAGTGTGGGACAGGGCAATCAGCCCCAGCATTTT. Full variable domain (remainder filled in from reference TRBV19 and TRBJ1-5): DGGITQSPKYLFRKEGQNVTLSCEQNLNHDAMYWYRQDPGQGLRLIYYSQIVNDFQKGDIAEGYSVSREKKESFPLTVTSAQKNPTAFYLCASSVGQGNQPQHFGDGTRLSIL.

The gene calls are TRBV18 and TRBJ2-1; TRBD1 aligns across 8 bases. CDR3 length: 17 amino acids. In germline, CDR1 is KGHSH, CDR2 LQKENI. V was pared by 3 bases and J by 5 bases, with 12 bases of the junction left unmatched. CDR3 bases: TGTGCCAGCTCACCTTTATTCGGACAGGGTTGGCACAATGAGCAGTTCTTC. Protein: CASSPLFGQGWHNEQFF. Together with reference TRBV18 and TRBJ2-1, the CDR3 gives the full variable domain: NAGVMQNPRHLVRRRGQEARLRCSPMKGHSHVYWYRQLPEEGLKFMVYLQKENIIDESGMPKERFSAEFPKEGPSILRIQQVVRGDSAAYFCASSPLFGQGWHNEQFFGPGTRLTVL.

The chain recombines TRBV7-3 with TRBJ1-1; the match to TRBD1 covers 7 bases. Germline-derived CDR1 and CDR2 are SGHTA and FQGTGA. J was trimmed by 4 bases and V by 4 bases; bases with no gene match: 3. This CDR3 is 13 amino acids long. The DNA for the CDR3 is TGTGCCAGCAGCTCGACAGGGTTCACTGAAGCTTTCTTT. Translating it yields CASSSTGFTEAFF.